This entry lists 6 T cell receptor beta chains sequenced from one sample in a study of blood T cell repertoires in COVID-19. Produced via immunoSEQ multiplex PCR; TCRdb's table is partial and in-frame only. The sample holds about 280,000 clones, under 90% seen once. The sequenced sample consisted of peripheral blood. Source of these receptors: a woman aged 45-59 years who had recovered from COVID-19.

This clone has just a few counts. J is TRBJ2-6 and V is TRBV6-2 or TRBV6-3, with D possibly matching TRBD1 (6 bases). Germline lookup yields CDR1 MNHEY and CDR2 SVGEGT. The CDR3 spans 17 residues. V lost 5 bases to trimming and J lost 2 bases, with 16 bases between them. CDR3 residues: CASSQSLDRAGANVLTF. The CDR3 nucleotides read TGTGCCAGCAGTCAGAGTCTGGACAGAGCTGGGGCCAACGTCCTGACTTTC.

The J gene is TRBJ1-6, the V gene TRBV9, with a tentative D call TRBD1 (5 bases). CDR3 length equals 16 residues. Trimming took 3 bases from V and 4 from J, leaving 14 bases between them. The germline V gene has CDR1 SGDLS and CDR2 YYNGEE. The CDR3 DNA reads TGTGCCAGCAGCGCCCGGGAGGGGCGGTATAATTCACCCCTCCACTTT. Its translation is CASSAREGRYNSPLHF.

With respect to this clone: The identical CDR3 is also encoded by other nucleotide sequences in the sample. The J gene is TRBJ2-7, the V gene TRBV2; 7 positions match TRBD1. CDR3 length: 13 amino acids. Trimming cost V 4 bases and J 2 bases; bases outside gene matches: 2. In germline, CDR1 is SNHLY, CDR2 FYNNEI. The DNA for the CDR3 is TGTGCCAGCAGTGGGGACAGAGCCTACGAGCAGTACTTC. As protein: CASSGDRAYEQYF.

Turning to this clone: This sample includes further DNA sequences coding for the same CDR3. This chain joins TRBV18 and TRBJ2-1, with D possibly TRBD1 on 6 matching bases. The germline V gene encodes CDR1 KGHSH and CDR2 LQKENI. The germline V and J ends were trimmed by 3 bases and 7 bases, with 7 bases remaining between them. The CDR3 has 12 residues. CDR3: CASSPQGNEQFF. CDR3 nucleotide sequence: TGTGCCAGCTCACCGCAGGGGAATGAGCAGTTCTTC.

The V call is TRBV7-2, the J call TRBJ1-4; possible D gene TRBD1, 5 bases. Germline-derived CDR1 and CDR2 are SGHTA and FQGNSA. The CDR3 loop spans 16 amino acids. V was cut by 1 base and J by 7 bases, with 16 bases left in between. DNA of the CDR3: TGTGCCAGCAGCTTAGTCTCCCAGGCGGGGGGTGAAAAACTGTTTTTT. It codes for CASSLVSQAGGEKLFF.

This clone is a singleton in its sample. The chain is built from TRBV27 and TRBJ2-3; 7 positions match TRBD2. In germline, CDR1 is MNHEY, CDR2 SMNVEV (reference sequence). The CDR3 covers 16 residues. V shed 3 bases, J shed 3 bases, and the junction held 9 bases outside the gene matches. As DNA, the CDR3 is TGTGCCAGCAGTTTTGGTGCGGGGGATTGGACAGATACGCAGTATTTT. Translating it yields CASSFGAGDWTDTQYF.